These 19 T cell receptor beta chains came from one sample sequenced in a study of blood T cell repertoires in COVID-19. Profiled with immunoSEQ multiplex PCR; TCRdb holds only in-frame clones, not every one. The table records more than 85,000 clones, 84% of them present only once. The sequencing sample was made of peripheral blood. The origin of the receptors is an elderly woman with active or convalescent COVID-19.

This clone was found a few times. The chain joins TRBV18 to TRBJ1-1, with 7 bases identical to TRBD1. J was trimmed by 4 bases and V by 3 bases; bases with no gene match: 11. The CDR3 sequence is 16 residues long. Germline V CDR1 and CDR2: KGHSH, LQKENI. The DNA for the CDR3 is TGTGCCAGCTCACCGGGACAGCTGGACTGGAGCACTGAAGCTTTCTTT. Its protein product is CASSPGQLDWSTEAFF.

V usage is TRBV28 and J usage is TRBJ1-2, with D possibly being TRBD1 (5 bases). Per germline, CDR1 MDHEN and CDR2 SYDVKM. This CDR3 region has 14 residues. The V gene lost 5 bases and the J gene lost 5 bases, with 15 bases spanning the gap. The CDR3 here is CASSTRLAGYGYTF. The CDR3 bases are TGTGCCAGCAGTACCCGCCTGGCAGGGTATGGCTACACCTTC.

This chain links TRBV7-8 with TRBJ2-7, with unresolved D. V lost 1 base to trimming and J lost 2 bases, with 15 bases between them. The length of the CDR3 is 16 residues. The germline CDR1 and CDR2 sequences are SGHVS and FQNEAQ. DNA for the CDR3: TGTGCCAGCAGCTTAGACCACAGCAGTTCGACCTACGAGCAGTACTTC. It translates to CASSLDHSSSTYEQYF. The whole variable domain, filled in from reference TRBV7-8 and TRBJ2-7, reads GAGVSQSPRYKVAKRGQDVALRCDPISGHVSLFWYQQALGQGPEFLTYFQNEAQLDKSGLPSDRFFAERPEGSVSTLKIQRTQQEDSAVYLCASSLDHSSSTYEQYFGPGTRLTVT.

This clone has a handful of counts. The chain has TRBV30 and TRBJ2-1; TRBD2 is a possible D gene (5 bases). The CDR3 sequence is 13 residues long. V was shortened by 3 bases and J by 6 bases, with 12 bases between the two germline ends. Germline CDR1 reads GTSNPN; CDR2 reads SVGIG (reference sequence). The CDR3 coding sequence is TGTGCCTGGAGCTTCCTGGCGGGCAATGAGCAGTTCTTC. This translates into CAWSFLAGNEQFF.

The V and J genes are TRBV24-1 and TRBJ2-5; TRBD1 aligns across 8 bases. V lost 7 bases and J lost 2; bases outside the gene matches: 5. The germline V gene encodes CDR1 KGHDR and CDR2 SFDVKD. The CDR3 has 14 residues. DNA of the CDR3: TGTGCCACCAGCGGCGGACAGGGACAAGAGACCCAGTACTTC. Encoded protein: CATSGGQGQETQYF.

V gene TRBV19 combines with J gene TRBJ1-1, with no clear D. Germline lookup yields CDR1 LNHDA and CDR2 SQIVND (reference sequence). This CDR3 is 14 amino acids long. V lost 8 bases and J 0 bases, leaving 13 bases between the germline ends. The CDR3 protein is CASQVGVLNTEAFF. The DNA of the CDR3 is TGTGCCAGTCAAGTGGGCGTCCTGAACACTGAAGCTTTCTTT.

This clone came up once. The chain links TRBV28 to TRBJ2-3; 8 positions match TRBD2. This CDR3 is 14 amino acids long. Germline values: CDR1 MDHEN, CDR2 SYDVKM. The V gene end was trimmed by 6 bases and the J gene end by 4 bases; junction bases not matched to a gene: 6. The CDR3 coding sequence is TGTGCCAGCAGCCCCGGACTAGCCCCAGATACGCAGTATTTT. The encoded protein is CASSPGLAPDTQYF.

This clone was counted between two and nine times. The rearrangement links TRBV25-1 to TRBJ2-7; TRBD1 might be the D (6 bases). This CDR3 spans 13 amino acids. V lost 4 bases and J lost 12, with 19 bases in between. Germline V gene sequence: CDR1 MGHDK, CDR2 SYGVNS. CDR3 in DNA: TGTGCCAGCAGTGTTACCGGGACAACCAAGGCGTACTTC. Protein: CASSVTGTTKAYF.

The CDR3 is CASSPTSGANVLTF. CDR3 DNA: TGTGCCAGCAGCCCTACGTCTGGGGCCAACGTCCTGACTTTC. This chain joins TRBV7-9 and TRBJ2-6, with D unresolved. The germline V gene encodes CDR1 SEHNR and CDR2 FQNEAQ (reference sequence). V was cut by 5 bases and J by 1 base, with 6 bases left in between. The CDR3 runs 14 residues.

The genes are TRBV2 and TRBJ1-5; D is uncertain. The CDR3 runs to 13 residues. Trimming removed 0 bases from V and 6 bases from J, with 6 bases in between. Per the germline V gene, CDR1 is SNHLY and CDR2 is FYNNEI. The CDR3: CASSEARLQPQHF. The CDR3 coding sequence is TGTGCCAGCAGTGAAGCGCGGCTTCAGCCCCAGCATTTT. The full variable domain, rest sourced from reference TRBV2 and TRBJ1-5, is EPEVTQTPSHQVTQMGQEVILRCVPISNHLYFYWYRQILGQKVEFLVSFYNNEISEKSEIFDDQFSVERPDGSNFTLKIRSTKLEDSAMYFCASSEARLQPQHFGDGTRLSIL.

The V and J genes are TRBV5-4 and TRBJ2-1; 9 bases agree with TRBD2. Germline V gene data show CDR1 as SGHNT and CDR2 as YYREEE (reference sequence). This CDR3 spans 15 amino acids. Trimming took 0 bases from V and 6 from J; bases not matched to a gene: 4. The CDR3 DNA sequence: TGTGCCAGCAGCTTGGGTAGCGGGAGAGGCAATGAGCAGTTCTTC. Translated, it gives CASSLGSGRGNEQFF.

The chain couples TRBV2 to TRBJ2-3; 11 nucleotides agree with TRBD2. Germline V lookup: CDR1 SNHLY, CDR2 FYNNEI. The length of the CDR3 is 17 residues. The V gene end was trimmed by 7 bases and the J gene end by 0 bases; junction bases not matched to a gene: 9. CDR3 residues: CASTDPGLAESTDTQYF. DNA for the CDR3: TGTGCCAGCACCGATCCGGGACTAGCGGAGAGCACAGATACGCAGTATTTT.

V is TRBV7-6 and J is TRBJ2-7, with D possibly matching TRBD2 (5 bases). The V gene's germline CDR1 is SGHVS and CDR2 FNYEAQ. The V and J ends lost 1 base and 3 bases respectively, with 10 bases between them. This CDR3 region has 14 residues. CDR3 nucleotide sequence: TGTGCCAGCAGCTTAGTCGTGGCGGGCTACGAGCAGTACTTC. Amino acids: CASSLVVAGYEQYF.

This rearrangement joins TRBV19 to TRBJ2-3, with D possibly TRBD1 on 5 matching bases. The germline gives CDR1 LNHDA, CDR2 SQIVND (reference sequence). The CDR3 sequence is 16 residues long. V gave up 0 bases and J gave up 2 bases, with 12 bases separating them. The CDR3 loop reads CASSIDGTGFTDTQYF. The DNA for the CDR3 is TGTGCCAGTAGTATAGATGGCACAGGCTTCACAGATACGCAGTATTTT. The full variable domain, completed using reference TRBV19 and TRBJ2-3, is DGGITQSPKYLFRKEGQNVTLSCEQNLNHDAMYWYRQDPGQGLRLIYYSQIVNDFQKGDIAEGYSVSREKKESFPLTVTSAQKNPTAFYLCASSIDGTGFTDTQYFGPGTRLTVL.

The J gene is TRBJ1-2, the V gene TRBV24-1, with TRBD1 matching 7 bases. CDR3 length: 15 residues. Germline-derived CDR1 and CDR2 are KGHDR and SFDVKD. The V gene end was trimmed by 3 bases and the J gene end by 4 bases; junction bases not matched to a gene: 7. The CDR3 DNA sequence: TGTGCCACCAGTGATCGGACAGGAGGAGGCTATGGCTACACCTTC. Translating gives CATSDRTGGGYGYTF.

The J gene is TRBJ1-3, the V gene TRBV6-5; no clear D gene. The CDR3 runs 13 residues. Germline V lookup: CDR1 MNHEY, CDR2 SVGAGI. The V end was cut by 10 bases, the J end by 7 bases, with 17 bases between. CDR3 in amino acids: CATGKTEINTIYF. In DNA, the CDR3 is TGTGCCACCGGGAAGACCGAGATTAACACCATATATTTT.

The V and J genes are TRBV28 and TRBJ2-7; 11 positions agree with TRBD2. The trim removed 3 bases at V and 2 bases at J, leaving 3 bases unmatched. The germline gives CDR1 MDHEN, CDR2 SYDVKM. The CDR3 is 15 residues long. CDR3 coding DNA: TGTGCCAGCAGTTTCATAGCGGGAGGGCCCTACGAGCAGTACTTC. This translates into CASSFIAGGPYEQYF.

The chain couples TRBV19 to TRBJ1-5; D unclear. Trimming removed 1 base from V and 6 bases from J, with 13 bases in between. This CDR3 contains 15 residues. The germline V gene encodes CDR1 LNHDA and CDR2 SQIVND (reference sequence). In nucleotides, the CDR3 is TGTGCCAGTAGTATAGTTTCGGGGTCGCGTCAGCCCCAGCATTTT. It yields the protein CASSIVSGSRQPQHF.

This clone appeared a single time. The CDR3 loop reads CASSQGGGGQPQHF. The CDR3 DNA sequence: TGTGCCAGCAGCCAGGGGGGAGGGGGTCAGCCCCAGCATTTT. This chain joins TRBV3-1 (or the pseudogene TRBV3-2) and TRBJ1-5; the D gene is possibly TRBD1 (6 bases). CDR3 size: 14 residues. The V gene's germline CDR1 is LGHDT and CDR2 YNNKEL (reference sequence). Trimming left V 3 bases short and J 6 bases short, with 12 bases between.